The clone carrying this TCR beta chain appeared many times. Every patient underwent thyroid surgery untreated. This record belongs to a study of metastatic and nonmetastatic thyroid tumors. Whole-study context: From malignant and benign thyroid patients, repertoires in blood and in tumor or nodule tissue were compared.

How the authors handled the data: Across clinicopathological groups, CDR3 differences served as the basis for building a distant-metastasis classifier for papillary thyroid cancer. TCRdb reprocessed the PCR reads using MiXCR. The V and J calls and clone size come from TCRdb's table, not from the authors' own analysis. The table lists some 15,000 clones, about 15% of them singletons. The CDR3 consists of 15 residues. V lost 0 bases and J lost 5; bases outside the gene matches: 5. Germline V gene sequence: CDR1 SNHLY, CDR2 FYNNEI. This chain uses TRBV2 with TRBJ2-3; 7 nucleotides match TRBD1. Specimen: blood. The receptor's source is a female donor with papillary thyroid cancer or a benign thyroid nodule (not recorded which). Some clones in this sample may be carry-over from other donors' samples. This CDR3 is CASSEATGKGDTQYF. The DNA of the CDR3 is TGTGCCAGCAGTGAAGCGACAGGGAAGGGAGATACGCAGTATTTT.